This T cell receptor (beta chain) comes out of a study of blood T cell repertoires in COVID-19. Study context: Spain, Italy and the United States supplied samples that represented acute and convalescent COVID-19. T cells, B-cell-depleted T cells, or PBMCs provided the cDNA or gDNA that served as material.

Libraries were prepared by immunoSEQ multiplex PCR; TCRdb keeps only in-frame clonotypes and omits some of them. The table has a few hundred thousand clones, 70% to 90% seen once. Sequencing was carried out using peripheral blood. The sequence came from a woman in her 70s with active or convalescent COVID-19.

The CDR3 here is CASSQASGVAQYF. The CDR3 DNA sequence: TGTGCCAGCAGCCAGGCTAGCGGGGTGGCGCAGTATTTT. The chain employs TRBV3-1 (or the pseudogene TRBV3-2) and TRBJ2-3, with 9 bases lining up with TRBD2. The CDR3 spans 13 residues. V gave up 3 bases and J gave up 10 bases; unmatched junction bases: 5. Germline lookup yields CDR1 LGHDT and CDR2 YNNKEL (reference sequence).